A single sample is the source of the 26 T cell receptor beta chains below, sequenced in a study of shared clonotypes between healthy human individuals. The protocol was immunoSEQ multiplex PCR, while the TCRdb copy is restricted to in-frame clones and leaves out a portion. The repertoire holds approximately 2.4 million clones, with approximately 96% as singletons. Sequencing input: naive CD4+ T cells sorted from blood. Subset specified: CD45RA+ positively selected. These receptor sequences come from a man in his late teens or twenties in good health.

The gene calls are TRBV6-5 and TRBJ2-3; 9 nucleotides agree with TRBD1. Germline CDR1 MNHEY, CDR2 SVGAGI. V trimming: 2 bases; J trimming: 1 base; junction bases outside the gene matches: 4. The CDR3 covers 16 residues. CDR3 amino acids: CASSYLRDRGTDTQYF. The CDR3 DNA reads TGTGCCAGCAGTTACCTTCGGGACAGGGGCACAGATACGCAGTATTTT.

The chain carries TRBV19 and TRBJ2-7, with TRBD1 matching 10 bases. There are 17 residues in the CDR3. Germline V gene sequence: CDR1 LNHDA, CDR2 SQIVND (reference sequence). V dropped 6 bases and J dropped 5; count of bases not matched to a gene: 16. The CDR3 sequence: CASSSWTGGNRFDEQYF. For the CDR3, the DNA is TGTGCCAGTAGCAGCTGGACAGGGGGAAATAGATTCGACGAGCAGTACTTC.

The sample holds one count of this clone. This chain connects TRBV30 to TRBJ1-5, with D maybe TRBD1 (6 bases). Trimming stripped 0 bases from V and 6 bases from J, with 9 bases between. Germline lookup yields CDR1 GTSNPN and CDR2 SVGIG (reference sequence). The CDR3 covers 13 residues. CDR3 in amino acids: CAWSVGGLQPQHF. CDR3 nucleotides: TGTGCCTGGAGTGTTGGGGGGCTTCAGCCCCAGCATTTT.

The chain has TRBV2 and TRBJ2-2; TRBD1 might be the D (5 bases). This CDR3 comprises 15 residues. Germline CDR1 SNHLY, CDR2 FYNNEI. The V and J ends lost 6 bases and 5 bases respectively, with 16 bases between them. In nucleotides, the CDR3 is TGTGCCAGCAGCACAGAGTCAGGGAAGACCGGGGAGCTGTTTTTT. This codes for CASSTESGKTGELFF.

The CDR3 DNA sequence: TGTGCAAGTCGCTGGGACAGAGAGCAAGAGACCCAGTACTTC. Residues: CASRWDREQETQYF. This sequence joins TRBV12-2 and TRBJ2-5; the D call TRBD1 from the table was never checked on the DNA. TRBV12-2 is flagged as a pseudogene. The CDR3 is 14 residues long.

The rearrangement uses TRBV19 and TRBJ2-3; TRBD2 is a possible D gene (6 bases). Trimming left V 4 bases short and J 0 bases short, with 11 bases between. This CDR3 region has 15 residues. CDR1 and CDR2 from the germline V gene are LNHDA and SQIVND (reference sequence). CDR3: CASSNTGTSTDTQYF. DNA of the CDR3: TGTGCCAGTAGTAACACCGGGACTAGCACAGATACGCAGTATTTT.

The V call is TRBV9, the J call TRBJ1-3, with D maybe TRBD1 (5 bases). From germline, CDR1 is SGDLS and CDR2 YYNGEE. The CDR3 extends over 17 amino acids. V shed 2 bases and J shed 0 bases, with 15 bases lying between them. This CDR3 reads CASSVDPRGFSGNTIYF. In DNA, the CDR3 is TGTGCCAGCAGCGTTGACCCCCGGGGGTTCTCTGGAAACACCATATATTTT.

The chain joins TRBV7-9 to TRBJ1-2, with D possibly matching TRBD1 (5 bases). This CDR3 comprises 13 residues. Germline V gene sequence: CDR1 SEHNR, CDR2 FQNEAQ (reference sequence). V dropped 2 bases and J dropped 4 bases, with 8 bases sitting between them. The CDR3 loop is CASSLQGGYGYTF. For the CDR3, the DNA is TGTGCCAGCAGCTTACAGGGTGGCTATGGCTACACCTTC.

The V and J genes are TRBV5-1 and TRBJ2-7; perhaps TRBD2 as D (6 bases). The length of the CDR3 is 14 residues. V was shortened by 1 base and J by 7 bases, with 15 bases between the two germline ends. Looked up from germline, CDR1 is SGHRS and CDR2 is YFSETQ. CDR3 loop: CASSLWRDLGEQYF. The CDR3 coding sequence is TGCGCCAGCAGCTTGTGGCGGGACCTGGGGGAGCAGTACTTC.

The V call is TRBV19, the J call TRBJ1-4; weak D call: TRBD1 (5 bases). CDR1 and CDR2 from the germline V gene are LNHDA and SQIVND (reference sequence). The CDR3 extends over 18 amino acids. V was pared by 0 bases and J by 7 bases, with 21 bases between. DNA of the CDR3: TGTGCCAGTAGTATAGACAGGGCCATACGGGCGCGCGGTGAAAAACTGTTTTTT. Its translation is CASSIDRAIRARGEKLFF.

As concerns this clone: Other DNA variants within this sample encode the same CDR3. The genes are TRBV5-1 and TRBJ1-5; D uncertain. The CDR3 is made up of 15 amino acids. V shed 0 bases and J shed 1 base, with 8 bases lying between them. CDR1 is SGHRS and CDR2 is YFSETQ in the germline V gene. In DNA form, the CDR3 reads TGCGCCAGCAGCTTGGGCGACACGAGCAATCAGCCCCAGCATTTT. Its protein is CASSLGDTSNQPQHF.

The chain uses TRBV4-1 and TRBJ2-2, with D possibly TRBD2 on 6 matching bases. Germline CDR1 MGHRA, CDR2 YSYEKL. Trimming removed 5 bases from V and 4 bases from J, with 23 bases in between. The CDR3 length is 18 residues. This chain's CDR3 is CASSSPTGNPRGTGELFF. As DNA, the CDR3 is TGCGCCAGCAGCTCACCCACGGGGAACCCGCGGGGCACCGGGGAGCTGTTTTTT.

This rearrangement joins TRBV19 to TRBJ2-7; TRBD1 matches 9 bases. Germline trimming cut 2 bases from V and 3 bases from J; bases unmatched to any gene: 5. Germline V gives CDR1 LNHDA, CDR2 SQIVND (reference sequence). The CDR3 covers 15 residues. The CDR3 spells CASSITDRGRYEQYF. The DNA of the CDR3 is TGTGCCAGTAGTATAACGGACAGGGGCCGCTACGAGCAGTACTTC.

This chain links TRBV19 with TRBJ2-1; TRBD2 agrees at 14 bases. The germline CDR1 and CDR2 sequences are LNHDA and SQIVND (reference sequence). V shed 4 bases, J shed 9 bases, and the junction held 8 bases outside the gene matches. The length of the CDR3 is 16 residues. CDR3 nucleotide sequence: TGTGCCAGTAGTAAACCGGGACTAGCGGGAGTTGGTGAGCAGTTCTTC. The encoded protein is CASSKPGLAGVGEQFF.

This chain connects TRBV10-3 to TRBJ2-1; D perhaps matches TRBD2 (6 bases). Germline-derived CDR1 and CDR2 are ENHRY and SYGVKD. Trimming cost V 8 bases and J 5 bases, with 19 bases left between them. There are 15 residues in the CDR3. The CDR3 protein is CAISDRKAGNNEQFF. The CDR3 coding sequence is TGTGCCATCTCCGACCGGAAAGCGGGTAACAATGAGCAGTTCTTC.

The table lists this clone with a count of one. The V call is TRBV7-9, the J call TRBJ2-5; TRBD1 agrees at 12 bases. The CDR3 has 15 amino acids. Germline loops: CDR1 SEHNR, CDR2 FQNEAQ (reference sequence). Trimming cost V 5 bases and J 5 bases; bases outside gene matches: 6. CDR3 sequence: CASSLGTGGSETQYF. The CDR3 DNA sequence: TGTGCCAGCAGCCTAGGGACAGGGGGCTCGGAGACCCAGTACTTC.

The CDR3 DNA follows: TGTGCCAGCAGCTTCCTAGCGGGGAGGGCTCAAGACGAGCAGTACTTC. Translation: CASSFLAGRAQDEQYF. The chain employs TRBV5-6 and TRBJ2-7, with 9 bases fitting TRBD2. After removal of 2 bases from V and 5 bases from J, the junction contained 11 bases not matched to a gene. Germline V gene sequence: CDR1 SGHDT, CDR2 YYEEEE. The CDR3 spans 16 residues.

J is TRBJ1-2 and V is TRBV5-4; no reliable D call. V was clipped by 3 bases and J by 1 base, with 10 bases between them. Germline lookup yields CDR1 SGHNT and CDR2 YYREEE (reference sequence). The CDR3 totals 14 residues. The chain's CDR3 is CASSSRTDNYGYTF. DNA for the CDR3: TGTGCCAGCAGCTCCCGGACGGATAACTATGGCTACACCTTC.

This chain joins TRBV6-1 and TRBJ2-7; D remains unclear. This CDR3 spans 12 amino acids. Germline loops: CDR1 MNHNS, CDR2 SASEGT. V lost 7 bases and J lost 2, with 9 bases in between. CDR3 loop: CASMVLAYEQYF. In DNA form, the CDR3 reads TGTGCCAGCATGGTTTTGGCCTACGAGCAGTACTTC.

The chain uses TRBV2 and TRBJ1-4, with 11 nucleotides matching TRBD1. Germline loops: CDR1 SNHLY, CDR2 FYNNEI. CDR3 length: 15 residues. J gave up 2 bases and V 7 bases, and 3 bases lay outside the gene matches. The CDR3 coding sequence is TGTGCCAGCAAGGACAGGGGGCTTACTAATGAAAAACTGTTTTTT. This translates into CASKDRGLTNEKLFF. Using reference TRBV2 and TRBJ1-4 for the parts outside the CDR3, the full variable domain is EPEVTQTPSHQVTQMGQEVILRCVPISNHLYFYWYRQILGQKVEFLVSFYNNEISEKSEIFDDQFSVERPDGSNFTLKIRSTKLEDSAMYFCASKDRGLTNEKLFFGSGTQLSVL.

The CDR3 nucleotides read TGTGCCAGCAGCCTCCGCGCCGCAGATACGCAGTATTTT. Translated: CASSLRAADTQYF. The rearrangement links TRBV5-6 to TRBJ2-3; D ambiguous. Germline V gene sequence: CDR1 SGHDT, CDR2 YYEEEE. This CDR3 has 13 residues. V gave up 4 bases and J gave up 4 bases, with 10 bases separating them. Full variable domain (outside the CDR3, taken from reference TRBV5-6 and TRBJ2-3): DAGVTQSPTHLIKTRGQQVTLRCSPKSGHDTVSWYQQALGQGPQFIFQYYEEEERQRGNFPDRFSGHQFPNYSSELNVNALLLGDSALYLCASSLRAADTQYFGPGTRLTVL.

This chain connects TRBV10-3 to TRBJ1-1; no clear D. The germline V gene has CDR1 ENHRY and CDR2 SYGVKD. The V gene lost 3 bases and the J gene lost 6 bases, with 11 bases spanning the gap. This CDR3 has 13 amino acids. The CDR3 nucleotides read TGTGCCATCAGTGATTTCGGAGGGTCTGAAGCTTTCTTT. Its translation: CAISDFGGSEAFF.

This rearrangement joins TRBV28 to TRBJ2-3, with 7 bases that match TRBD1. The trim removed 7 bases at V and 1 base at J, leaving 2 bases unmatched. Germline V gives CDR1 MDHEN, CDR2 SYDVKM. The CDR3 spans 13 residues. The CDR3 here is CASTGTGTDTQYF. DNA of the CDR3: TGTGCCAGCACGGGGACAGGCACAGATACGCAGTATTTT.

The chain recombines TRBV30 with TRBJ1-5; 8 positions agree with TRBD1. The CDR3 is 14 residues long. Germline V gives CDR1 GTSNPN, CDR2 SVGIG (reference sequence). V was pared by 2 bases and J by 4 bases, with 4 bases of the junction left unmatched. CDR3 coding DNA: TGTGCCTGGAGTTGGACAGGGAGAAATCAGCCCCAGCATTTT. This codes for CAWSWTGRNQPQHF.

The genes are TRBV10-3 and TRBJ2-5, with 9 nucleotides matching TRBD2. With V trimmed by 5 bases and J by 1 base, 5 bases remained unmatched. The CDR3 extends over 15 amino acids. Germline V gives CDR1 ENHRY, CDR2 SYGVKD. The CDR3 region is CAISSTSGGQETQYF. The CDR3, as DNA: TGTGCCATCAGTTCGACTAGCGGAGGCCAAGAGACCCAGTACTTC.

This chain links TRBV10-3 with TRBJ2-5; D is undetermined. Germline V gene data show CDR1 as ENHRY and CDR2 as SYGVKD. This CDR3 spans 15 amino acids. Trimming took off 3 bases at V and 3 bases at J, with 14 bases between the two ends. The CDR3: CAISDRARPKETQYF. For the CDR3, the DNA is TGTGCCATCAGTGATCGAGCCAGACCGAAAGAGACCCAGTACTTC.